These 20 T cell receptor beta chains originate from one sample sequenced in a study of T-cell reconstitution after alpha-beta-depleted transplantation in children. Library preparation (for TCRbeta) was performed with unique molecular identifiers. MiXCR was run by TCRdb on the PCR reads, yielding one entry per CDR3 protein. The table has approximately 350,000 distinct CDR3 sequences, 10% to 15% seen once. The sample here was PBMCs, taken from the stem cell graft. These receptors all come from a human donor who donated a stem cell graft to a child with Fanconi anemia.

The V call is TRBV7-8, the J call TRBJ2-2; weak D call: TRBD1 (5 bases). Trimming pared 3 bases from V and 2 bases from J, leaving 19 bases between. The CDR3 extends over 18 amino acids. Germline-derived CDR1 and CDR2 are SGHVS and FQNEAQ. Here the CDR3 reads CASSLFLVGRANTGELFF. Here the CDR3 DNA reads TGTGCCAGCAGCTTGTTTTTGGTGGGCAGGGCCAACACCGGGGAGCTGTTTTTT.

Only a few counts were recorded for this clonotype. The genes are TRBV5-1 and TRBJ2-2, with D uncertain. The V end was cut by 0 bases, the J end by 2 bases, with 5 bases between. The CDR3 is 14 residues long. Germline CDR1 and CDR2: SGHRS and YFSETQ. CDR3 nucleotide sequence: TGCGCCAGCAGCTTGGACCTTAACACCGGGGAGCTGTTTTTT. Translation gives CASSLDLNTGELFF.

In its sample, this clonotype was seen a few times. The chain carries TRBV10-3 and TRBJ1-2, with TRBD1 identical over 7 bases. V lost 4 bases, J lost 2 bases, and 4 bases stayed unmatched. Germline values: CDR1 ENHRY, CDR2 SYGVKD. This CDR3 region has 14 residues. CDR3 nucleotides: TGTGCCATCAGTGGGACAGGCAAGAACTATGGCTACACCTTC. This codes for CAISGTGKNYGYTF.

This clonotype has a handful of counts. The chain recombines TRBV12-3 or TRBV12-4 with TRBJ2-1; TRBD2 matches 7 bases. J lost 12 bases, V lost 5 bases, and 7 bases had no gene match. CDR3 length: 12 amino acids. CDR3 nucleotides: TGTGCCAGCAGTCTAGATATAGCGGGGCAGTTCTTC. Translation: CASSLDIAGQFF.

In its sample, this clonotype was seen many times. The chain has TRBV5-1 and TRBJ2-5; TRBD1 might be the D (6 bases). In germline, CDR1 is SGHRS, CDR2 YFSETQ. The CDR3 extends over 15 amino acids. With 1 base removed from V and 4 bases from J, the gap between germline ends came to 14 bases. Here the CDR3 reads CASSLYGGWGETQYF. As DNA, the CDR3 is TGCGCCAGCAGCTTGTATGGGGGCTGGGGAGAGACCCAGTACTTC.

This clonotype was detected a few times. This chain joins TRBV11-2 and TRBJ1-3; D not certain. The CDR3 sequence is 16 residues long. CDR1 and CDR2 (germline): SGHAT, FQNNGV. V was shortened by 0 bases and J by 0 bases, with 9 bases between the two germline ends. The DNA of the CDR3 is TGTGCCAGCAGCTTAGATCTAGGGTTCTCTGGAAACACCATATATTTT. This codes for CASSLDLGFSGNTIYF.

This chain connects TRBV4-3 to TRBJ2-1; TRBD1 aligns across 8 bases. The CDR3 spans 18 residues. The germline V gene encodes CDR1 LGHNA and CDR2 YSLEER. V was pared by 1 base and J by 0 bases, with 8 bases of the junction left unmatched. DNA of the CDR3: TGCGCCAGCAGCCAAGTCCCGGGACAGGCGAGCTCCTACAATGAGCAGTTCTTC. Protein: CASSQVPGQASSYNEQFF.

This clonotype was recorded at least ten times. The rearrangement uses TRBV20-1 and TRBJ1-1; possible D gene TRBD1, 5 bases. This CDR3 has 16 amino acids. V shed 2 bases and J shed 1 base, with 17 bases lying between them. Germline assignment: CDR1 DFQATT and CDR2 SNEGSKA (reference sequence). The DNA for the CDR3 is TGCAGTGCTAGATCGCCCGCGGGCGGGGGGAACACTGAAGCTTTCTTT. It yields the protein CSARSPAGGGNTEAFF.

This clonotype was recorded a few times. The rearrangement uses TRBV5-1 and TRBJ2-6; 8 bases align to TRBD2. Germline V gives CDR1 SGHRS, CDR2 YFSETQ. The CDR3 covers 17 residues. The J segment lost 0 bases and the V segment lost 5 bases, leaving 7 bases of the junction unmatched. Here the CDR3 DNA reads TGCGCCAGCAGTGCCCGGGAGGGCATCTCTGGGGCCAACGTCCTGACTTTC. Translation: CASSAREGISGANVLTF.

This clonotype has at least ten counts. The junction does not match germline at one end; this may be a read error. This chain uses TRBV7-9 with TRBJ2-1; D call uncertain. Germline CDR1 reads SEHNR; CDR2 reads FQNEAQ (reference sequence). CDR3 length: 8 amino acids. The CDR3 loop reads CASSPWEF. The CDR3 nucleotides are TGTGCCAGCAGCCCTTGGGAATTC.

The chain combines TRBV11-2 with TRBJ2-4; no definite D call. CDR1 and CDR2 from the germline V gene are SGHAT and FQNNGV. V lost 5 bases to trimming and J lost 7 bases, with 15 bases between them. The CDR3 loop spans 14 amino acids. DNA for the CDR3: TGTGCCAGCAGCCCTACCGACGGGCGGAACATTCAGTACTTC. It encodes CASSPTDGRNIQYF.

This chain connects TRBV5-1 to TRBJ2-1; D unresolved. The CDR3 length is 13 residues. V lost 0 bases, J lost 5 bases, and 6 bases lay in between. Germline CDR1 SGHRS, CDR2 YFSETQ. CDR3 DNA sequence: TGCGCCAGCAGCTTGGAGTCGGACAATGAGCAGTTCTTC. Translating it yields CASSLESDNEQFF.

The CDR3 loop is CATSTRGGVYEQYF. The CDR3 nucleotides are TGTGCCACCAGCACCAGGGGGGGGGTTTACGAGCAGTACTTC. This chain joins TRBV15 and TRBJ2-7; either TRBD1 or TRBD2 may supply D (7 bases each). CDR1 is LNHNV, CDR2 YYDKDF, per germline (reference sequence). V lost 4 bases and J 4 bases, leaving 14 bases between the germline ends. This CDR3 contains 14 residues.

This clonotype was seen only a few times. The V and J genes are TRBV6-5 and TRBJ1-5; D is uncertain. The CDR3 loop spans 17 amino acids. Trimming pared 0 bases from V and 0 bases from J, leaving 12 bases between. CDR1 is MNHEY, CDR2 SVGAGI, per germline. The CDR3 region has the DNA TGTGCCAGCAGTTACTCCCCGACTGGGTATAGCAATCAGCCCCAGCATTTT. This translates into CASSYSPTGYSNQPQHF.

This clonotype was observed many times. The V call is TRBV7-2, the J call TRBJ2-1; possibly TRBD2 for D (6 bases). V shed 1 base and J shed 2 bases, with 12 bases lying between them. From germline, CDR1 is SGHTA and CDR2 FQGNSA. The CDR3 spans 16 residues. CDR3: CASSLVGTPTYNEQFF. CDR3 nucleotide sequence: TGTGCCAGCAGCTTAGTGGGGACTCCGACCTACAATGAGCAGTTCTTC.

The table lists this clonotype with a few counts. The V and J genes are TRBV6-1 and TRBJ1-4; 10 positions agree with TRBD1. Germline assignment: CDR1 MNHNS and CDR2 SASEGT. The CDR3 sequence is 16 residues long. Trimming cost V 9 bases and J 0 bases; bases outside gene matches: 7. The CDR3 sequence is CASSDRGISTNEKLFF. DNA of the CDR3: TGTGCCAGTTCGGACAGGGGGATTTCAACTAATGAAAAACTGTTTTTT.

There are many counts of this clonotype. This chain joins TRBV3-1 and TRBJ2-7; no clear D gene. The V and J ends lost 1 base and 0 bases respectively, with 1 base between them. Looked up from germline, CDR1 is LGHDT and CDR2 is YNNKEL (reference sequence). This CDR3 contains 12 residues. In DNA form, the CDR3 reads TGTGCCAGCAGCCAAGTCTCCTACGAGCAGTACTTC. Amino acids: CASSQVSYEQYF.

This clonotype came up a few times. Here the CDR3 reads CASSPTIAYGYTF. Written as DNA, the CDR3 is TGTGCCAGCAGTCCCACGATCGCTTATGGCTACACCTTC. This rearrangement joins TRBV28 to TRBJ1-2; D uncertain. There are 13 residues in the CDR3. The germline V gene encodes CDR1 MDHEN and CDR2 SYDVKM. V was clipped by 5 bases and J by 5 bases, with 12 bases between them.

In its sample, this clonotype was seen many times. The chain combines TRBV9 with TRBJ2-7; unclear D gene. This CDR3 is built from 10 residues. Trimming cost V 10 bases and J 9 bases, with 14 bases left between them. Germline V gene data show CDR1 as SGDLS and CDR2 as YYNGEE. CDR3 region: CASHKDGQYF. CDR3 nucleotides: TGTGCCTCCCACAAAGATGGGCAGTACTTC.

This clonotype was observed a handful of times. One end of the junction fails to match germline, which may point to a read error. The chain is built from TRBV15 and TRBJ2-7; D perhaps matches TRBD1 (6 bases). Germline CDR1 LNHNV, CDR2 YYDKDF (reference sequence). The CDR3 has 14 residues. The CDR3 sequence is CATTRGGETYEQYF. The CDR3 bases are TGTGCCACCACCAGAGGGGGAGAAACCTACGAGCAGTACTTC.